This T cell receptor beta chain was retrieved from a study of blood T cell repertoires in COVID-19. Background on the study: From T cells, B-cell-depleted T cells, or PBMCs came the material, which was cDNA or gDNA.

The CDR3 is 14 amino acids. CDR1 and CDR2 (germline): LGHDT, YNNKEL (reference sequence). Trimming took 8 bases from V and 4 from J; bases not matched to a gene: 8. Here immunoSEQ multiplex PCR was the method, and the copy in TCRdb shows in-frame clones only, minus some. The repertoire holds around 86,000 clones, with about 85% as singletons. This clone was found a few times. The sequence came from an elderly man with acute or convalescent COVID-19. This chain uses TRBV3-1 (or the pseudogene TRBV3-2) with TRBJ1-1, with TRBD1 matching over 9 bases. The sequenced sample was peripheral blood. The CDR3 nucleotides read TGTGCCAGCGTCCCCCGGGACAGGGCCACTGAAGCTTTCTTT. Residues: CASVPRDRATEAFF.